This T cell receptor beta chain was sequenced during a study of breast tumors, draining lymph nodes, adjacent tissues. TCRdb re-called the multiplex PCR reads with MiXCR, one entry per CDR3 protein. This sample carries under 20,000 distinct CDR3 sequences, roughly 43% of them seen once, and the ten largest clones take approximately 20%. V dropped 6 bases and J dropped 6 bases, with 21 bases sitting between them. The CDR3 contains 14 residues. In germline, CDR1 is DFQATT, CDR2 SNEGSKA (reference sequence). This clonotype appeared many times. Possible read error: a much larger clone is one base away. The receptor was derived from a female donor with breast cancer. Some clones in this sample may be carry-over from other donors' samples. Source material: breast tumor tissue. The chain uses TRBV20-1 and TRBJ2-7; D uncertain. The CDR3 nucleotides are TGCAGTGCGGCCTCTAGTCGGATTAGACCCGAGCAGTACTTC. This encodes CSAASSRIRPEQYF.